The sequence of this T cell receptor (beta chain) was determined in a study of control samples from healthy donors and cancer patients. Germline CDR1 is MNHEY and CDR2 is SMNVEV (reference sequence). V lost 0 bases, J lost 1 base, and 7 bases lay in between. The CDR3 is made up of 14 amino acids. Clones were sequenced by immunoSEQ multiplex PCR, and TCRdb holds only the in-frame ones, with some missing. The sample consists of about 45,000 clones, approximately 90% of them appearing once. The clonotype was recovered from a woman aged 35 to 49 with head and neck cancer. The rearrangement links TRBV27 to TRBJ2-7; weak D call: TRBD1 (5 bases). Sequenced sample: PBMCs. As DNA, the CDR3 is TGTGCCAGCAGTTTATCGCAGGGATCCTACGAGCAGTACTTC. Encoded protein: CASSLSQGSYEQYF.